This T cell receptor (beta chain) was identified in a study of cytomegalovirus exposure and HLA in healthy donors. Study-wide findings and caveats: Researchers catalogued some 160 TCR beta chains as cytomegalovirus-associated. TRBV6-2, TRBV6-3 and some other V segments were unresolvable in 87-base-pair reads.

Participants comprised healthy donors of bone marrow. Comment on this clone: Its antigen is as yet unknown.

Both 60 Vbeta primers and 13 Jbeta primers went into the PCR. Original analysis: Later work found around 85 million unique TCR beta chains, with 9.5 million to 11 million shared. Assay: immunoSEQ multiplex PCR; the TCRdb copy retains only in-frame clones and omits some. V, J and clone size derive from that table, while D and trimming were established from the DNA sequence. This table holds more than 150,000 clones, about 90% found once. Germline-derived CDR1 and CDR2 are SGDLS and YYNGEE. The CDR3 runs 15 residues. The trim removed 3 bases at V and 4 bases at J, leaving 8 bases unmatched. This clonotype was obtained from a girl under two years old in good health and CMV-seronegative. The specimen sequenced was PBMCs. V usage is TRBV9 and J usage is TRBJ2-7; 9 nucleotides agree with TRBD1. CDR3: CASSESGTGLYEQYF. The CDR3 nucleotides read TGTGCCAGCAGCGAATCCGGGACAGGGCTATACGAGCAGTACTTC. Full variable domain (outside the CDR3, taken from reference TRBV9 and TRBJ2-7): DSGVTQTPKHLITATGQRVTLRCSPRSGDLSVYWYQQSLDQGLQFLIQYYNGEERAKGNILERFSAQQFPDLHSELNLSSLELGDSALYFCASSESGTGLYEQYFGPGTRLTVT.